This T cell receptor beta chain was retrieved from a study of T cells in Graves' hyperthyroidism and ophthalmopathy. Study results and limitations: Ophthalmopathy was predicted by the model a median of 6.5 months ahead of onset. Among thyroid clonotypes expanded above 0.001, most also appeared in blood.

Patients having uncontrolled infection, another autoimmune disease, pregnancy or lactation were not included. PBMCs were derived from around 10 ml fresh peripheral blood. This clonotype was seen more than once but under ten times. Its matching antigen is unknown. Authors of the study amplified TCR beta CDR3 regions from RNA transcripts. The HTBI set primed first-round TCR CDR3 RT-PCR. TCRdb analysed the multiplex PCR reads with MiXCR anew, one entry per CDR3 protein. Found here are about 400,000 distinct CDR3 sequences, roughly 14% of them singletons; the top ten hold approximately 13%. The CDR3 has 16 residues. The J segment lost 0 bases and the V segment lost 7 bases, leaving 11 bases of the junction unmatched. Germline CDR1 LNHDA, CDR2 SQIVND (reference sequence).

Sequences were obtained from blood. This receptor was obtained from a young man with Graves' ophthalmopathy. This chain connects TRBV19 to TRBJ1-2, with 7 bases identical to TRBD1. The CDR3 bases are TGTGCCAGTACCTTCTTAAAGGGGGCATCTAACTATGGCTACACCTTC. Translating it yields CASTFLKGASNYGYTF. The full variable domain, rest sourced from reference TRBV19 and TRBJ1-2, is DGGITQSPKYLFRKEGQNVTLSCEQNLNHDAMYWYRQDPGQGLRLIYYSQIVNDFQKGDIAEGYSVSREKKESFPLTVTSAQKNPTAFYLCASTFLKGASNYGYTFGSGTRLTVV.